This passage covers 22 T cell receptor beta chains from one sample sequenced in a study of monozygotic twins with inflammatory bowel disease. TCRdb reanalyzed the 5' RACE reads, giving one entry per CDR3 protein sequence and no DNA. The listing contains 300,000 to 350,000 distinct CDR3 sequences. The specimen sequenced was blood. The source of these receptors is a human donor with ulcerative colitis or Crohn's disease, or a healthy co-twin of an affected twin (not recorded which).

The chain carries TRBV20-1 and TRBJ1-5; TCRdb's D gene call, TRBD1, goes unchecked for lack of DNA. Looked up from germline, CDR1 is DFQATT and CDR2 is SNEGSKA (reference sequence). This CDR3 has 16 amino acids. The CDR3 spells CSAPRDQPGPNQPQHF.

The CDR3 here is CASSDSGEQFF. The chain combines TRBV5-1 with TRBJ2-1; TCRdb indicates TRBD2, and absent DNA this call remains unverified. Germline V lookup: CDR1 SGHRS, CDR2 YFSETQ. The CDR3 spans 11 residues.

V usage is TRBV7-2 and J usage is TRBJ1-2. This CDR3 comprises 14 residues. CDR1 and CDR2 (germline): SGHTA, FQGNSA. CDR3 sequence reads: CASSLTPSSGGYTF.

The chain carries TRBV11-2 and TRBJ2-1; TCRdb outputs TRBD1, but without DNA this stays unchecked. The length of the CDR3 is 16 residues. The germline gives CDR1 SGHAT, CDR2 FQNNGV. The CDR3 region is CASTLGAGVSYNEQFF. Drawing the rest from reference TRBV11-2 and TRBJ2-1, the complete variable domain is EAGVAQSPRYKIIEKRQSVAFWCNPISGHATLYWYQQILGQGPKLLIQFQNNGVVDDSQLPKDRFSAERLKGVDSTLKIQPAKLEDSAVYLCASTLGAGVSYNEQFFGPGTRLTVL.

J is TRBJ1-1 and V is TRBV10-3; TCRdb designates TRBD1, a call that cannot be tested without DNA. The CDR3 has 14 residues. Germline V gene sequence: CDR1 ENHRY, CDR2 SYGVKD. The CDR3 region is CAISPGDPNTEAFF.

This chain uses TRBV5-1 with TRBJ1-5. CDR1 is SGHRS, CDR2 YFSETQ, per germline. The CDR3 extends over 13 amino acids. The CDR3 sequence is CASSLPRGQPQHF.

This chain uses TRBV10-3 with TRBJ2-5. This CDR3 contains 12 residues. Germline V gives CDR1 ENHRY, CDR2 SYGVKD. The CDR3 protein is CAISDLDETQYF.

The V and J genes are TRBV7-2 and TRBJ2-1; TCRdb's assignment of TRBD1 cannot be checked, as there is no DNA. CDR3 length: 15 amino acids. Germline assignment: CDR1 SGHTA and CDR2 FQGNSA. CDR3 sequence reads: CASSLLPDGNNEQFF.

The rearrangement joins TRBV4-3 to TRBJ1-6; TCRdb returns TRBD1, unconfirmable since there is no DNA. Germline-derived CDR1 and CDR2 are LGHNA and YSLEER. This CDR3 has 18 amino acids. CDR3 loop: CASSQEPTIQGRNSPLHF.

The rearrangement uses TRBV5-5 and TRBJ2-7; TCRdb outputs TRBD1, but without DNA this stays unchecked. The germline CDR1 and CDR2 sequences are SGHKS and YYEKEE (reference sequence). The CDR3 is 15 residues long. The CDR3 spells CASSLAPGASYEQYF.

The chain uses TRBV5-1 and TRBJ1-2; TCRdb returns TRBD1, unconfirmable since there is no DNA. There are 13 residues in the CDR3. Germline-derived CDR1 and CDR2 are SGHRS and YFSETQ. The CDR3 region is CASSSRGLDGYTF.

The chain joins TRBV15 to TRBJ2-5. This CDR3 spans 13 amino acids. Germline CDR1 and CDR2: LNHNV and YYDKDF (reference sequence). The CDR3 region is CATSSSYQETQYF.

The chain is built from TRBV7-8 and TRBJ2-3; with no DNA, the TCRdb D assignment of TRBD1 cannot be verified. The germline V gene has CDR1 SGHVS and CDR2 FQNEAQ. CDR3 length equals 15 residues. CDR3 in amino acids: CASSSRGSDPDTQYF.

This chain joins TRBV11-2 and TRBJ2-7; TCRdb calls TRBD2, which cannot be checked without DNA. CDR1 and CDR2 from the germline V gene are SGHAT and FQNNGV. The CDR3 consists of 16 residues. CDR3: CASSFYAEGTEYEQYF.

The V and J genes are TRBV5-1 and TRBJ1-5; TCRdb selects TRBD1, and the lack of DNA leaves this call unchecked. This CDR3 contains 15 residues. Germline V gives CDR1 SGHRS, CDR2 YFSETQ. The chain's CDR3 is CASSVTGGSNQPQHF.

CDR3 protein: CASRIRGGNTQYF. V gene TRBV12-3 or TRBV12-4 combines with J gene TRBJ2-3; TCRdb designates TRBD1, a call that cannot be tested without DNA. The CDR3 covers 13 residues.

This rearrangement joins TRBV6-5 to TRBJ1-1; TCRdb indicates TRBD1, and absent DNA this call remains unverified. Germline CDR1 and CDR2: MNHEY and SVGAGI. This CDR3 comprises 13 residues. This chain's CDR3 is CASSPTANTEAFF.

V gene TRBV7-2 combines with J gene TRBJ1-5; lacking DNA, the TRBD1 call made by TCRdb goes unchecked. The CDR3 consists of 14 residues. Germline CDR1 is SGHTA and CDR2 is FQGNSA. The CDR3 is CASSRQGAGQPQHF. The whole variable domain, filled in from reference TRBV7-2 and TRBJ1-5, reads GAGVSQSPSNKVTEKGKDVELRCDPISGHTALYWYRQSLGQGLEFLIYFQGNSAPDKSGLPSDRFSAERTGGSVSTLTIQRTQQEDSAVYLCASSRQGAGQPQHFGDGTRLSIL.

The J gene is TRBJ2-7, the V gene TRBV5-1; TCRdb names TRBD2, which stays unverified in the absence of DNA. The CDR3 sequence is 12 residues long. The germline CDR1 and CDR2 sequences are SGHRS and YFSETQ. The CDR3 is CASSEDAGEQYF.

This chain links TRBV5-1 with TRBJ2-2; TCRdb indicates TRBD1, and absent DNA this call remains unverified. The CDR3 loop spans 18 amino acids. Germline V gene data show CDR1 as SGHRS and CDR2 as YFSETQ. This CDR3 is CASHSPPRDSSNTGELFF.

The gene calls are TRBV15 and TRBJ2-1; TCRdb outputs TRBD2, but without DNA this stays unchecked. The CDR3 consists of 17 residues. Germline assignment: CDR1 LNHNV and CDR2 YYDKDF (reference sequence). CDR3 amino acids: CATSREIGGSGLDEQFF. Drawing the rest from reference TRBV15 and TRBJ2-1, the complete variable domain is DAMVIQNPRYQVTQFGKPVTLSCSQTLNHNVMYWYQQKSSQAPKLLFHYYDKDFNNEADTPDNFQSRRPNTSFCFLDIRSPGLGDTAMYLCATSREIGGSGLDEQFFGPGTRLTVL.

The V gene is TRBV5-1, the J gene TRBJ1-5; the D gene TCRdb calls, TRBD1, cannot be checked with no DNA. The CDR3 length is 15 residues. Germline CDR1 is SGHRS and CDR2 is YFSETQ. CDR3 region: CASSLLAGANQPQHF.